This T cell receptor beta chain was recorded in a study of shared T cell receptors in the human thymus. V was clipped by 2 bases and J by 4 bases, with 12 bases between them. The CDR3 is made up of 15 amino acids. CDR1 and CDR2 (germline): LNHDA, SQIVND (reference sequence). Assay used: immunoSEQ multiplex PCR; TCRdb lists only in-frame clones, some missing. The table lists more than 550,000 clones, approximately 83% of them singletons. This clone came up a few times. The same sample was also used in a study of human thymus T cells. That paper notes: Those donating were healthy Finnish infants in corrective surgery for congenital heart defects. The source of the thymus tissue was resections taken during corrective heart surgery. Thymic and blood repertoires seemed to show skewed V and J gene use. In unrelated individuals, thymic repertoires overlapped highly, according to related research.

Sample: thymocytes. The chain couples TRBV19 to TRBJ2-1; a weak D match, TRBD2 (7 bases). The source is a girl in the first two years of life with a congenital heart defect. CDR3 region: CASSISGTLYNEQFF. The CDR3, as DNA: TGTGCCAGTAGTATAAGCGGGACACTTTACAATGAGCAGTTCTTC.